The 21 T cell receptor beta chains presented below share a single source sample, sequenced in a study of blood T cell repertoires in COVID-19. Generated by immunoSEQ multiplex PCR, the TCRdb table keeps only in-frame clones and is missing some. The table lists around 200,000 clones, 87% of them singletons. The specimen sequenced was peripheral blood. These receptors were taken from a man aged 35-49 years with active or convalescent COVID-19.

The chain links TRBV7-9 to TRBJ2-3; a possible D gene is TRBD1 (6 bases). CDR3 length equals 11 residues. The V and J ends lost 10 bases and 13 bases respectively, with 18 bases between them. The germline V gene encodes CDR1 SEHNR and CDR2 FQNEAQ (reference sequence). In DNA, the CDR3 is TGTGCCACCGCTAGGAAGGGGGAGAAGTATTTT. This codes for CATARKGEKYF.

The V call is TRBV7-9, the J call TRBJ1-1; the D is unclear. The ends were cut back, 3 bases at V and 5 bases at J, with 7 bases in the middle. The CDR3 runs to 12 residues. CDR1 SEHNR and CDR2 FQNEAQ come from the germline V gene (reference sequence). The CDR3 spells CASSFSWTEAFF. CDR3 nucleotides: TGTGCCAGCAGCTTTAGCTGGACTGAAGCTTTCTTT. Full variable domain (missing parts from reference TRBV7-9 and TRBJ1-1): DTGVSQNPRHKITKRGQNVTFRCDPISEHNRLYWYRQTLGQGPEFLTYFQNEAQLEKSRLLSDRFSAERPKGSFSTLEIQRTEQGDSAMYLCASSFSWTEAFFGQGTRLTVV.

The rearrangement uses TRBV5-1 and TRBJ1-2; D is perhaps TRBD1 (5 bases). Trimming left V 4 bases short and J 4 bases short, with 14 bases between. The CDR3 extends over 14 amino acids. Germline-derived CDR1 and CDR2 are SGHRS and YFSETQ. CDR3: CASSQAGRGYGYTF. DNA for the CDR3: TGCGCCAGCAGCCAAGCGGGGAGGGGCTATGGCTACACCTTC.

The CDR3 bases are TGTGCCAGCAGCTCATGGGCCGATAGGTGGCCCTCATTTGGGACCCAGTACTTC. Residues: CASSSWADRWPSFGTQYF. The genes are TRBV7-9 and TRBJ2-5; D gene uncertain. V lost 4 bases and J lost 7, with 28 bases in between. Germline CDR1 and CDR2: SEHNR and FQNEAQ (reference sequence). This CDR3 comprises 18 residues.

V usage is TRBV5-1 and J usage is TRBJ2-5, with 7 bases aligning to TRBD1. The CDR3 extends over 20 amino acids. CDR1 and CDR2 from the germline V gene are SGHRS and YFSETQ. Unmatched junction bases numbered 19, after V lost 1 base and J lost 1 base. CDR3 DNA sequence: TGCGCCAGCAGCTTGACGAATTGGGGGATTGGGACAGATACCCAAGAGACCCAGTACTTC. Translating gives CASSLTNWGIGTDTQETQYF.

The CDR3 nucleotides read TGTGCCAGTAGTGGGCAGGCAGGAAACTATGGCTACACCTTC. Residues: CASSGQAGNYGYTF. This rearrangement joins TRBV19 to TRBJ1-2; no definite D call. The V gene's germline CDR1 is LNHDA and CDR2 SQIVND (reference sequence). Trimming cost V 5 bases and J 2 bases, with 12 bases left between them. The CDR3 length is 14 residues.

CDR3 in DNA: TGCGCCAGCAGTGAGAAGGGGACAGATACGCAGTATTTT. As protein: CASSEKGTDTQYF. The V and J genes are TRBV10-2 and TRBJ2-3; a weak D match, TRBD1 (5 bases). This CDR3 is built from 13 residues. The V gene lost 2 bases and the J gene lost 3 bases, with 6 bases spanning the gap. Looked up from germline, CDR1 is WSHSY and CDR2 is SAAADI.

The rearrangement joins TRBV13 to TRBJ1-1; 8 bases map to TRBD1. Trimming removed 5 bases from V and 1 base from J; junction bases left unmatched: 6. The length of the CDR3 is 15 residues. CDR1 PRHDT and CDR2 FYEKMQ come from the germline V gene (reference sequence). Here the CDR3 DNA reads TGTGCCAGCAGCCCTAGGACAGGGTCGAACACTGAAGCTTTCTTT. Translating gives CASSPRTGSNTEAFF.

The chain is built from TRBV18 and TRBJ1-1, with 8 bases identical to TRBD1. Looked up from germline, CDR1 is KGHSH and CDR2 is LQKENI. The CDR3 runs to 17 residues. Trimming took 3 bases from V and 5 from J; bases not matched to a gene: 14. CDR3 protein: CASSPPTGGVARTEAFF. The CDR3 coding sequence is TGTGCCAGCTCACCCCCAACAGGGGGTGTTGCGAGGACTGAAGCTTTCTTT.

This sequence joins TRBV27 and TRBJ1-1; the D gene is possibly TRBD1 (5 bases). CDR1 is MNHEY and CDR2 is SMNVEV in the germline V gene (reference sequence). The CDR3 spans 14 residues. V was shortened by 4 bases and J by 7 bases, with 16 bases between the two germline ends. The CDR3 DNA sequence: TGTGCCAGCAGTTCGCCGGGGGTGGGGAGTGAAGCTTTCTTT. Its protein is CASSSPGVGSEAFF.

The chain employs TRBV11-2 and TRBJ2-1; 9 bases match TRBD2. Germline-derived CDR1 and CDR2 are SGHAT and FQNNGV. The V and J ends lost 5 bases and 4 bases, in that order; junction bases with no gene match: 15. The CDR3 totals 18 residues. CDR3 amino acids: CASSPHSAGGSTYNEQFF. DNA of the CDR3: TGTGCCAGCAGCCCCCACTCGGCGGGGGGGTCCACATACAATGAGCAGTTCTTC.

The chain couples TRBV5-4 to TRBJ1-1; TRBD1 matches 10 bases. CDR1 SGHNT and CDR2 YYREEE come from the germline V gene (reference sequence). The CDR3 extends over 13 amino acids. Trimming at V came to 4 bases and at J to 6 bases, leaving 3 bases not matched to a gene. CDR3 sequence reads: CASSGGQGPEAFF. In DNA form, the CDR3 reads TGTGCCAGCAGCGGGGGACAGGGGCCTGAAGCTTTCTTT.

The chain uses TRBV9 and TRBJ2-3, with D possibly TRBD2 on 5 matching bases. In germline, CDR1 is SGDLS, CDR2 YYNGEE. Trimming cost V 0 bases and J 8 bases, with 16 bases left between them. CDR3 length: 15 residues. CDR3 loop: CASSVGVGGLGTQYF. CDR3 DNA: TGTGCCAGCAGCGTAGGTGTAGGAGGATTGGGTACGCAGTATTTT.

This chain joins TRBV20-1 and TRBJ2-7, with 7 bases lining up with TRBD1. The germline V gene encodes CDR1 DFQATT and CDR2 SNEGSKA (reference sequence). Losses at the gene ends were 7 bases for V and 5 bases for J; bases not matched to a gene: 5. The CDR3 length is 11 residues. The CDR3 coding sequence is TGCAGTGGACGACAGGGTAACGAGCAGTACTTC. Amino acids: CSGRQGNEQYF.

The chain uses TRBV2 and TRBJ1-6; D gene unclear. Germline assignment: CDR1 SNHLY and CDR2 FYNNEI. This CDR3 region has 14 residues. V lost 1 base to trimming and J lost 9 bases, with 10 bases between them. In nucleotides, the CDR3 is TGTGCCAGCAGTGAAGGGTACAGCATTTCACCCCTCCACTTT. Residues: CASSEGYSISPLHF.

The chain couples TRBV4-1 to TRBJ1-2; a weak D match, TRBD1 (5 bases). The CDR3 runs to 16 residues. In germline, CDR1 is MGHRA, CDR2 YSYEKL. Trimming took off 1 base at V and 8 bases at J, with 20 bases between the two ends. The CDR3 loop is CASSQVPTGGSGGYTF. The CDR3 bases are TGCGCCAGCAGCCAAGTCCCAACCGGGGGATCCGGCGGCTACACCTTC.

The chain is built from TRBV19 and TRBJ1-6, with 7 bases aligning to TRBD1. This CDR3 is 16 amino acids long. Looked up from germline, CDR1 is LNHDA and CDR2 is SQIVND (reference sequence). The junction had 8 bases not matched to a gene; V was cut back by 8 bases and J by 1 base. The CDR3 DNA follows: TGTGCCAGTGATTTCGCAGGGGGATCCTATAATTCACCCCTCCACTTT. Translating it yields CASDFAGGSYNSPLHF.

The chain combines TRBV13 with TRBJ1-6, with D possibly matching TRBD1 (6 bases). The V and J ends lost 6 bases and 9 bases respectively, with 21 bases between them. Germline lookup yields CDR1 PRHDT and CDR2 FYEKMQ (reference sequence). This CDR3 spans 16 amino acids. The DNA of the CDR3 is TGTGCCAGCAGTTCGTCCCGGGGGGGGCTGGGTTCACCCCTCCACTTT. Residues: CASSSSRGGLGSPLHF. Full variable domain (remainder filled in from reference TRBV13 and TRBJ1-6): AAGVIQSPRHLIKEKRETATLKCYPIPRHDTVYWYQQGPGQDPQFLISFYEKMQSDKGSIPDRFSAQQFSDYHSELNMSSLELGDSALYFCASSSSRGGLGSPLHFGNGTRLTVT.

This sequence joins TRBV7-9 and TRBJ1-4; D not certain. The V and J ends lost 3 bases and 7 bases respectively, with 12 bases between them. Germline CDR1 is SEHNR and CDR2 is FQNEAQ (reference sequence). CDR3 length equals 14 residues. The CDR3 here is CASSFEDSREKLFF. CDR3 nucleotide sequence: TGTGCCAGCAGCTTTGAGGATTCGCGTGAAAAACTGTTTTTT.

CDR3 residues: CASSPQTGARDTQYF. The CDR3 bases are TGCGCCAGCAGCCCTCAAACAGGGGCACGGGATACGCAGTATTTT. This rearrangement joins TRBV5-1 to TRBJ2-3; 7 bases line up with TRBD1. CDR3 length: 15 residues. V lost 4 bases and J lost 6; bases outside the gene matches: 11. Germline V gives CDR1 SGHRS, CDR2 YFSETQ.

The rearrangement links TRBV7-8 to TRBJ2-3, with 10 bases lining up with TRBD2. This CDR3 region has 15 residues. Germline CDR1 is SGHVS and CDR2 is FQNEAQ. After removal of 3 bases from V and 6 bases from J, the junction contained 6 bases not matched to a gene. CDR3 region: CASSFWSSGGDTQYF. CDR3 DNA: TGTGCCAGCAGCTTTTGGTCTAGCGGGGGTGATACGCAGTATTTT. The full variable domain, rest sourced from reference TRBV7-8 and TRBJ2-3, is GAGVSQSPRYKVAKRGQDVALRCDPISGHVSLFWYQQALGQGPEFLTYFQNEAQLDKSGLPSDRFFAERPEGSVSTLKIQRTQQEDSAVYLCASSFWSSGGDTQYFGPGTRLTVL.